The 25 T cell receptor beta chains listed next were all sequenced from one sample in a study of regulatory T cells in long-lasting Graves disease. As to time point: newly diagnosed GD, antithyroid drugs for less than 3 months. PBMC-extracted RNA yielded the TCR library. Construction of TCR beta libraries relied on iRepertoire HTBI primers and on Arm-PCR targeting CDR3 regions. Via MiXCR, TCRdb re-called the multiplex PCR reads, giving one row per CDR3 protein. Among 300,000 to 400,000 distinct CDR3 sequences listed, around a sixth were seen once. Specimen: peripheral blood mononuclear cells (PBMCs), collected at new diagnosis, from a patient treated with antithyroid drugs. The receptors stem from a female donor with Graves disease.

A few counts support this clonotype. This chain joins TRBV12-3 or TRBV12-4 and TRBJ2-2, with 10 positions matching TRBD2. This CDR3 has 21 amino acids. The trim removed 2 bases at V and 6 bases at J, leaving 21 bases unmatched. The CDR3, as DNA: TGTGCCAGCAGTTTACGGACGAAGAGAGACCGGCTAGCGGGAGTCGCCGGGGAGCTGTTTTTT. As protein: CASSLRTKRDRLAGVAGELFF.

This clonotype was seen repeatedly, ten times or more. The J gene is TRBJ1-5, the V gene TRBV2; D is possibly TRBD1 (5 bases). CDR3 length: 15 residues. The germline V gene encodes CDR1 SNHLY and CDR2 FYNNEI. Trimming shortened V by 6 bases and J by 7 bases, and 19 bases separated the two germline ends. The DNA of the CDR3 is TGTGCCAGCAGCTTCGGGGGGTTAGGCGACCAGCCCCAGCATTTT. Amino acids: CASSFGGLGDQPQHF. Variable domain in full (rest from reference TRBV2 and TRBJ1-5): EPEVTQTPSHQVTQMGQEVILRCVPISNHLYFYWYRQILGQKVEFLVSFYNNEISEKSEIFDDQFSVERPDGSNFTLKIRSTKLEDSAMYFCASSFGGLGDQPQHFGDGTRLSIL.

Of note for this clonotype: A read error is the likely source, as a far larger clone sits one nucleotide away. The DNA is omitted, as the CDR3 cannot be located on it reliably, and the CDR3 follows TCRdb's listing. This chain's CDR3 is CASSEVAVGSFYNEQSF. V and J are TRBV6-1 and TRBJ2-1. Ends included, the CDR3 has 17 residues. The germline gives CDR1 MNHNS, CDR2 SASEGT.

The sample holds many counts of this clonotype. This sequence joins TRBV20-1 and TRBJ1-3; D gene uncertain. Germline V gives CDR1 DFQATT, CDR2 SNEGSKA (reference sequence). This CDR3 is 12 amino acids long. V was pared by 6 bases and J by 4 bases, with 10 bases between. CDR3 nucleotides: TGCAGTGCCTACATTAGCGGAAACACCATATATTTT. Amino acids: CSAYISGNTIYF.

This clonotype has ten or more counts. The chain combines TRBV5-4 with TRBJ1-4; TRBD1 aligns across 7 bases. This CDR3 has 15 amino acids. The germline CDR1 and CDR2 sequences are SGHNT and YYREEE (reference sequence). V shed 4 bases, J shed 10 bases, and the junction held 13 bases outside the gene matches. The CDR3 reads CASSQRDSPSGKLFF. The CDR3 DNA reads TGTGCCAGCAGCCAAAGGGACAGCCCCTCGGGAAAACTGTTTTTT.

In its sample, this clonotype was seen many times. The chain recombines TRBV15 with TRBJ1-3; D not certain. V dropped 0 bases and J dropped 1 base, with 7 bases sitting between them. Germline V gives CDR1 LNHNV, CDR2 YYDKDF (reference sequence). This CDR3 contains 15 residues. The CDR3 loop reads CATSRDLSSGNTIYF. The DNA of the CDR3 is TGTGCCACCAGCAGAGATCTAAGTTCTGGAAACACCATATATTTT.

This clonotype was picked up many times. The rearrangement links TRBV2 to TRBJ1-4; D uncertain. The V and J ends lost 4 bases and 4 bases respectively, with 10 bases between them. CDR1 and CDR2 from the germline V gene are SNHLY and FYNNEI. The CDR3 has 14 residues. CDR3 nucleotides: TGTGCCAGCAGTGTCCTGGCAGATAATGAAAAACTGTTTTTT. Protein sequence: CASSVLADNEKLFF.

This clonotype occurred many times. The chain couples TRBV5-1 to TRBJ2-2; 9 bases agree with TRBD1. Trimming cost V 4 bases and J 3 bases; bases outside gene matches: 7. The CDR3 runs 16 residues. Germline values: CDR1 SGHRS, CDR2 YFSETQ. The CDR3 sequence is CASSPGQGRYTGELFF. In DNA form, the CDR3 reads TGCGCCAGCAGCCCGGGACAGGGCCGATACACCGGGGAGCTGTTTTTT.

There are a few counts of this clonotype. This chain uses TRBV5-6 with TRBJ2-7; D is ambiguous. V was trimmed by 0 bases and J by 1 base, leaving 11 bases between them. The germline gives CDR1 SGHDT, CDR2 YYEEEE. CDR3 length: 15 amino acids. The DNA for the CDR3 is TGTGCCAGCAGCTTGGGACCTCTATATTCCTACGAGCAGTACTTC. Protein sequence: CASSLGPLYSYEQYF.

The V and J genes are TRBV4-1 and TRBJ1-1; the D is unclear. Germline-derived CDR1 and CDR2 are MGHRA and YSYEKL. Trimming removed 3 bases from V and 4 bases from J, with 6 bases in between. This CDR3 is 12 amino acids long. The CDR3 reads CASSHLATEAFF. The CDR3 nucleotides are TGCGCCAGCAGCCACCTGGCCACTGAAGCTTTCTTT.

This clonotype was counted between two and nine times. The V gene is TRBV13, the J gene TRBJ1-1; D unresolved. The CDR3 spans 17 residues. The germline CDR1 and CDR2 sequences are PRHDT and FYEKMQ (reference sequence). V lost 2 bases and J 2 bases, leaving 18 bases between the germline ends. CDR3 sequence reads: CASSLWSRYGPNTEAFF. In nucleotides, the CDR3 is TGTGCCAGCAGCTTATGGTCTCGGTACGGACCCAACACTGAAGCTTTCTTT.

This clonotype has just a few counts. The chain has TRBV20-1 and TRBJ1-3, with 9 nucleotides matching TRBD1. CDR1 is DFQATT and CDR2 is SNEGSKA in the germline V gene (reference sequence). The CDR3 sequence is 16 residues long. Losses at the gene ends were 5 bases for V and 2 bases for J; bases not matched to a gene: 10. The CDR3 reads CSAGTNYRGPGNTIYF. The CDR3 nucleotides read TGCAGTGCTGGGACGAACTACAGGGGGCCTGGAAACACCATATATTTT.

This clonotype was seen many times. CDR3 bases: TGTGCCAGAAGCGTTCCCGCGGGCGATGGCTCCGGGGAGCTGTTTTTT. Protein: CARSVPAGDGSGELFF. The chain couples TRBV2 to TRBJ2-2, with D possibly matching TRBD2 (5 bases). The CDR3 extends over 16 amino acids. V was trimmed by 9 bases and J by 6 bases, leaving 23 bases between them. CDR1 and CDR2 (germline): SNHLY, FYNNEI.

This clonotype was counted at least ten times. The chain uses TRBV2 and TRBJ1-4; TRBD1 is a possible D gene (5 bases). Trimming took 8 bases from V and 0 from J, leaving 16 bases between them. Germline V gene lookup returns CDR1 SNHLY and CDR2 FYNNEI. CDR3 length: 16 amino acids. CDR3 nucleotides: TGTGCCAGCGCTGGGGACGGAGATGCAACTAATGAAAAACTGTTTTTT. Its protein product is CASAGDGDATNEKLFF.

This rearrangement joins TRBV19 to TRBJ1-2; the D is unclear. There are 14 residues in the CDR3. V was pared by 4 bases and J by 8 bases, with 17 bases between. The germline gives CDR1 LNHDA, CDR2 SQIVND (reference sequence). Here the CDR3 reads CASSTSGPLRGYTF. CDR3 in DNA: TGTGCCAGTAGTACCTCAGGACCGCTCCGAGGCTACACCTTC. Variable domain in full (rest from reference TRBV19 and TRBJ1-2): DGGITQSPKYLFRKEGQNVTLSCEQNLNHDAMYWYRQDPGQGLRLIYYSQIVNDFQKGDIAEGYSVSREKKESFPLTVTSAQKNPTAFYLCASSTSGPLRGYTFGSGTRLTVV.

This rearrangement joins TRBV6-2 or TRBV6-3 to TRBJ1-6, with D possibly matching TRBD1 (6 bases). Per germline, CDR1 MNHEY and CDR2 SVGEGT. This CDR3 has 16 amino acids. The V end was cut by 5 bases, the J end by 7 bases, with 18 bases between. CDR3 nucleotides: TGTGCCAGCAGTGAGGCGCGGGGGCATTGGAATTCACCCCTCCACTTT. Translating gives CASSEARGHWNSPLHF.

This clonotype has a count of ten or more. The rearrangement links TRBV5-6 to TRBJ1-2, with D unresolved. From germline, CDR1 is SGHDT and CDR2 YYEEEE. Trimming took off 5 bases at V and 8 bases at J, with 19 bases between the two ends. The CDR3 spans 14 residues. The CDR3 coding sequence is TGTGCCAGCAGTTTGCGGCAGGCTCCTCTAGGCTACACCTTC. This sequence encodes CASSLRQAPLGYTF.

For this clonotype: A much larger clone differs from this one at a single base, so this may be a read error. CDR3 DNA sequence: TGCAGCGTTGGAGCGGGGGCCACGGGGTACGAGCAGTTCTTC. It encodes CSVGAGATGYEQFF. The V and J genes are TRBV29-1 and TRBJ2-1; 8 positions match TRBD2. The CDR3 consists of 14 residues. Germline values: CDR1 SQVTM, CDR2 ANQGSEA. J gave up 10 bases and V 4 bases, and 12 bases lay outside the gene matches.

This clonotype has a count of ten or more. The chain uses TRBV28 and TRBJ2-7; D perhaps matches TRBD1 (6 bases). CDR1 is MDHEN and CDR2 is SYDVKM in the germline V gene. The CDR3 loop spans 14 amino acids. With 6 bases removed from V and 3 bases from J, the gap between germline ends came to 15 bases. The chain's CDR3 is CASSPRQEVYEQYF. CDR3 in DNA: TGTGCCAGCAGCCCTCGACAGGAGGTCTACGAGCAGTACTTC.

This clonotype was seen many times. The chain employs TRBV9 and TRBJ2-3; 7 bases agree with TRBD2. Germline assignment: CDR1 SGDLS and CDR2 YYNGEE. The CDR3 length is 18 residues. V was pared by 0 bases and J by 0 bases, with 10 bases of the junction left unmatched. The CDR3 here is CASSVVSSGTSSTDTQYF. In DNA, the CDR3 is TGTGCCAGCAGCGTAGTTTCTAGCGGCACCTCTAGCACAGATACGCAGTATTTT.

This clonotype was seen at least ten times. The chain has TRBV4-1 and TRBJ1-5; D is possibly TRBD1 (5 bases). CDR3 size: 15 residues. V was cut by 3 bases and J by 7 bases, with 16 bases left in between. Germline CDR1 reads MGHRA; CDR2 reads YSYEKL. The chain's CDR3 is CASSQDSGLTQPQHF. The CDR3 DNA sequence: TGCGCCAGCAGCCAGGACTCAGGGTTAACCCAGCCCCAGCATTTT.

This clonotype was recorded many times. The CDR3 nucleotides read TGTGCCAGCAGATTCACTGACGGGAAATCGGGGCAGTACTTC. Translated, it gives CASRFTDGKSGQYF. The gene calls are TRBV6-1 and TRBJ2-7, with D maybe TRBD2 (5 bases). Germline V CDR1 and CDR2: MNHNS, SASEGT. V was trimmed by 6 bases and J by 9 bases, leaving 21 bases between them. The CDR3 is 14 residues long.

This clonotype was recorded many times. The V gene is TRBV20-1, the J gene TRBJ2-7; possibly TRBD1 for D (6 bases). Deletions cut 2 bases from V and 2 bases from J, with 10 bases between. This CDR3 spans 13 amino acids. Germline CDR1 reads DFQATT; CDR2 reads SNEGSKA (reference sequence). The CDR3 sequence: CSARMDSTYEQYF. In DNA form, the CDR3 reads TGCAGTGCTAGAATGGACAGTACCTACGAGCAGTACTTC.

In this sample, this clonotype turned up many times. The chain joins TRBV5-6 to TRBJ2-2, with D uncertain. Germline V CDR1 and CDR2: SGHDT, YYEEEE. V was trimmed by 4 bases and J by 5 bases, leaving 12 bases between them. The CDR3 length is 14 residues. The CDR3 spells CASSVGLGTGELFF. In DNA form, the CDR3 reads TGTGCCAGCAGCGTGGGTCTAGGGACCGGGGAGCTGTTTTTT.

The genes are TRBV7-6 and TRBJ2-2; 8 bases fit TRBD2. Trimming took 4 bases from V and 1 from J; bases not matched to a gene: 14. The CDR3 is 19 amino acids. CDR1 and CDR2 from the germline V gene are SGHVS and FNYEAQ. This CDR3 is CASSSNPRGGAKNTGELFF. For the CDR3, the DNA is TGTGCCAGCAGCTCCAACCCCCGGGGGGGGGCGAAGAACACCGGGGAGCTGTTTTTT.